A selection of T cell receptor beta chains follows, all from one sample in a study of T cell repertoires in cytomegalovirus infection. TCRdb re-called the reads with MiXCR, one entry per CDR3 protein. The profile shows 560,000 or so distinct CDR3 sequences, approximately 15% of them singletons. Sequencing was performed on CD8+ T cells from PBMCs. Receptor source: a human donor in good health (CMV status not recorded). Some clones in this sample may be carry-over from other donors' samples. Both conserved end residues are part of each CDR3. The order of the fields is clone size, J gene, V gene, CDR3 protein. Clone size, where shown, is once, few, many, or a class for clones that have expanded.

- TRBJ2-1 TRBV9 CASSVVDSTNEQFF
few TRBJ1-3 TRBV7-6 CASSTTTSSGNTIYF
many TRBJ1-2 TRBV27 CASSLEVGSDYGYTF
many TRBJ2-7 TRBV25-1 CASSGLVQGGSYEQYF
- TRBJ2-7 TRBV4-1 CASSQAQQAGYSYEQYF
many TRBJ2-5 TRBV14 CASSQDGSGLRGETQYF
- TRBJ2-1 TRBV28 CASSAMRTSGRARGYEQFF
once TRBJ2-1 TRBV9 CASSKPRDSSYNEQFF
many TRBJ2-7 TRBV28 CASTQGQGVEEQYF
many TRBJ2-5 TRBV27 CASSLSPSGTQYF
few TRBJ1-2 TRBV28 CASSPLGTANYGYTF
few TRBJ2-1 TRBV4-2 CASSQEGGLHNEQFF